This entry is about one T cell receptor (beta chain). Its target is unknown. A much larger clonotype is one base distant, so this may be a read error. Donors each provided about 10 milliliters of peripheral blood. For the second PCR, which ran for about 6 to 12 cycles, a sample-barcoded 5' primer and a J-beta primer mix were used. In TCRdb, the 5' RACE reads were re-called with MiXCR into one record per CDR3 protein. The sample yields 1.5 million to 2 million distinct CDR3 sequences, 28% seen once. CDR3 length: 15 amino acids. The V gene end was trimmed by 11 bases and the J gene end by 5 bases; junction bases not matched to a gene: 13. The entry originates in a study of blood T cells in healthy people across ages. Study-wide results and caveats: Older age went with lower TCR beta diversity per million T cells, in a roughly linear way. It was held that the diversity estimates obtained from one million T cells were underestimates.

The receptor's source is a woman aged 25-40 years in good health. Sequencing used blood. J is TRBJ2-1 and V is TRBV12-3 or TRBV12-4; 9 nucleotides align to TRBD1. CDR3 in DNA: TGTGCCGGTCGTCTCTGGGGGACAGGGAACAATGAGCAGTTCTTC. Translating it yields CAGRLWGTGNNEQFF.